One sample yielded the 19 T cell receptor beta chains listed below, sequenced in a study of T-cell reconstitution after alpha-beta-depleted transplantation in children. Preparation of the TCRbeta library involved a method that used unique molecular identifiers. TCRdb re-analysed the PCR reads in MiXCR, keeping a single row per CDR3 protein. The data show about 980,000 distinct CDR3 sequences, around 30% seen once. The sample was PBMCs, mostly from graft donor cells, taken 360 days after TCRalphabeta/CD19-depleted stem cell transplant. All receptors derive from a boy younger than two who had a stem cell transplant for SCID, so the T cells may come from the graft donor.

The chain joins TRBV6-5 to TRBJ2-4, with 7 bases matching TRBD2. J lost 8 bases, V lost 0 bases, and 7 bases had no gene match. The germline V gene has CDR1 MNHEY and CDR2 SVGAGI. CDR3 size: 15 residues. The CDR3 region has the DNA TGTGCCAGCAGTTACTCCGCGGTGGGGGGGGACATTCAGTACTTC. Translation gives CASSYSAVGGDIQYF.

This clonotype was observed a handful of times. The chain combines TRBV18 with TRBJ2-7; TRBD2 agrees at 9 bases. The CDR3 length is 16 residues. Germline assignment: CDR1 KGHSH and CDR2 LQKENI. With 0 bases clipped from V and 3 bases from J, the junction kept 6 bases outside the gene matches. CDR3 nucleotide sequence: TGTGCCAGCTCACCACCGAAACTAGCGGGCCACTACGAGCAGTACTTC. This codes for CASSPPKLAGHYEQYF.

The V and J genes are TRBV7-9 and TRBJ2-3; 12 nucleotides line up with TRBD2. Per the germline V gene, CDR1 is SEHNR and CDR2 is FQNEAQ (reference sequence). V dropped 5 bases and J dropped 7; count of bases not matched to a gene: 7. CDR3 length equals 15 residues. This CDR3 reads CASSAMTSGGYTQYF. The CDR3, as DNA: TGTGCCAGCAGCGCAATGACTAGCGGGGGATATACGCAGTATTTT.

This clonotype occurred a few times. The chain joins TRBV27 to TRBJ2-1, with 11 bases that match TRBD2. The germline gives CDR1 MNHEY, CDR2 SMNVEV (reference sequence). J lost 4 bases, V lost 5 bases, and 13 bases had no gene match. CDR3 length: 18 residues. CDR3 sequence: CASSTIAGGPRIYNEQFF. The CDR3 DNA is TGTGCCAGCAGTACCATAGCGGGGGGGCCCCGAATTTACAATGAGCAGTTCTTC.

This clonotype was detected only a few times. The genes are TRBV28 and TRBJ2-1; D may be TRBD2 (5 bases). Germline V gives CDR1 MDHEN, CDR2 SYDVKM. The CDR3 totals 14 residues. Trimming left V 8 bases short and J 8 bases short, with 19 bases between. In DNA form, the CDR3 reads TGTGCCAGCCATCGGGGAAATATTAGGGATGAGCAGTTCTTC. It encodes CASHRGNIRDEQFF.

This chain connects TRBV4-3 to TRBJ1-2; tentatively, D is TRBD1 (5 bases). The CDR3 has 16 amino acids. V was trimmed by 0 bases and J by 6 bases, leaving 17 bases between them. Germline-derived CDR1 and CDR2 are LGHNA and YSLEER. CDR3 bases: TGCGCCAGCAGCCAAGAGAGCCAGGGCAGCCTGGATGGCTACACCTTC. It translates to CASSQESQGSLDGYTF.

The V call is TRBV2, the J call TRBJ2-7; the match to TRBD1 covers 8 bases. V dropped 3 bases and J dropped 0; count of bases not matched to a gene: 4. From germline, CDR1 is SNHLY and CDR2 FYNNEI. CDR3 length: 15 amino acids. The CDR3 DNA reads as TGTGCCAGCAGTGATACAGGGGGGCCCTCCTACGAGCAGTACTTC. Translated: CASSDTGGPSYEQYF.

The chain links TRBV2 to TRBJ2-7; D is perhaps TRBD1 (6 bases). Germline CDR1 SNHLY, CDR2 FYNNEI. This CDR3 spans 13 amino acids. The ends were cut back, 6 bases at V and 2 bases at J, with 11 bases in the middle. The CDR3 loop is CASRGGWAYEQYF. The DNA of the CDR3 is TGTGCCAGCAGAGGGGGATGGGCCTACGAGCAGTACTTC.

This clonotype has just a few counts. The chain has TRBV4-3 and TRBJ2-3, with TRBD1 as a possible D gene (6 bases). The CDR3 covers 16 residues. Germline CDR1 LGHNA, CDR2 YSLEER. Trimming took off 0 bases at V and 4 bases at J, with 14 bases between the two ends. The CDR3 sequence is CASSQEGRGGADTQYF. In DNA, the CDR3 is TGCGCCAGCAGCCAAGAAGGCAGGGGCGGCGCAGATACGCAGTATTTT.

The genes are TRBV7-9 and TRBJ2-3; TRBD2 might be the D (5 bases). The CDR3 spans 15 residues. CDR1 is SEHNR and CDR2 is FQNEAQ in the germline V gene (reference sequence). V was clipped by 5 bases and J by 3 bases, with 15 bases between them. CDR3 residues: CASSTSFGETDTQYF. DNA of the CDR3: TGTGCCAGCAGCACTTCCTTCGGGGAAACAGATACGCAGTATTTT.

The J gene is TRBJ2-5, the V gene TRBV11-2; D might be TRBD1 (6 bases). V lost 5 bases and J lost 4, with 14 bases in between. The CDR3 totals 14 residues. Germline values: CDR1 SGHAT, CDR2 FQNNGV. This CDR3 is CASSPTGSGETQYF. The CDR3 nucleotides are TGTGCCAGCAGCCCAACAGGGTCTGGAGAGACCCAGTACTTC. Full variable domain (outside the CDR3, taken from reference TRBV11-2 and TRBJ2-5): EAGVAQSPRYKIIEKRQSVAFWCNPISGHATLYWYQQILGQGPKLLIQFQNNGVVDDSQLPKDRFSAERLKGVDSTLKIQPAKLEDSAVYLCASSPTGSGETQYFGPGTRLLVL.

This clonotype appeared a few times. The V and J genes are TRBV20-1 and TRBJ2-4; D is possibly TRBD2 (6 bases). Trimming stripped 0 bases from V and 1 base from J, with 16 bases between. Per germline, CDR1 DFQATT and CDR2 SNEGSKA (reference sequence). This CDR3 is built from 17 residues. CDR3 residues: CSARDSWRVSAKNIQYF. The CDR3 nucleotides are TGCAGTGCTAGAGATAGTTGGAGGGTATCGGCCAAAAACATTCAGTACTTC.

The J gene is TRBJ2-3, the V gene TRBV10-3; 8 positions match TRBD1. The germline gives CDR1 ENHRY, CDR2 SYGVKD. The V and J ends lost 6 bases and 9 bases, in that order; junction bases with no gene match: 5. The length of the CDR3 is 12 residues. CDR3 coding DNA: TGTGCCATCAGCGCGACAGGGGCCACGCAGTATTTT. This encodes CAISATGATQYF.

About this clonotype itself: An end of the junction does not agree with germline; a read error may underlie this. J is TRBJ2-5 and V is TRBV20-1; possibly TRBD2 for D (6 bases). Per the germline V gene, CDR1 is DFQATT and CDR2 is SNEGSKA (reference sequence). This CDR3 contains 14 residues. In nucleotides, the CDR3 is TGCAGTGCTAGTAACGCGGGGATACAAGAGAGCCAGTACTTC. Amino acid sequence: CSASNAGIQESQYF.

This clonotype was detected many times. This sequence joins TRBV7-3 and TRBJ2-7; possible D gene TRBD2, 5 bases. The CDR3 is 13 residues long. The V gene lost 3 bases and the J gene lost 6 bases, with 12 bases spanning the gap. CDR1 is SGHTA, CDR2 FQGTGA, per germline. The CDR3 here is CASSFALGGEQYF. The CDR3 nucleotides are TGTGCCAGCAGCTTCGCCCTAGGAGGCGAGCAGTACTTC.

This chain links TRBV9 with TRBJ2-5; D is ambiguous. The CDR3 runs to 14 residues. Germline lookup yields CDR1 SGDLS and CDR2 YYNGEE. V shed 2 bases and J shed 1 base, with 9 bases lying between them. The CDR3 loop is CASSVSEAQETQYF. CDR3 nucleotides: TGTGCCAGCAGCGTTAGTGAAGCCCAAGAGACCCAGTACTTC.

This clonotype was picked up a small number of times. The V call is TRBV7-3, the J call TRBJ2-1; weak D call: TRBD2 (5 bases). The germline V gene encodes CDR1 SGHTA and CDR2 FQGTGA. This CDR3 has 13 amino acids. The V and J ends lost 4 bases and 8 bases respectively, with 12 bases between them. The CDR3 loop is CASSSTRSDEQFF. The CDR3, as DNA: TGTGCCAGCAGCTCAACTAGAAGCGATGAGCAGTTCTTC.

This clonotype was found a few times. The V gene is TRBV20-1, the J gene TRBJ2-7; perhaps TRBD1 as D (5 bases). CDR3 size: 15 residues. Germline values: CDR1 DFQATT, CDR2 SNEGSKA (reference sequence). The V end was cut by 1 base, the J end by 1 base, with 14 bases between. This chain's CDR3 is CSARGHGAWSYEQYF. CDR3 DNA sequence: TGCAGTGCTAGAGGGCATGGGGCGTGGTCCTACGAGCAGTACTTC.

The chain is built from TRBV7-6 and TRBJ2-3, with TRBD2 matching 11 bases. Germline CDR1 is SGHVS and CDR2 is FNYEAQ. Trimming removed 3 bases from V and 10 bases from J; junction bases left unmatched: 12. The CDR3 sequence is 16 residues long. As DNA, the CDR3 is TGTGCCAGCAGCTTGGGGGGGGGACTAGCGGCCACGGCGCAGTATTTT. Its protein is CASSLGGGLAATAQYF.